This T cell receptor beta chain emerged from a study of control samples from healthy donors and cancer patients. Clones were sequenced by immunoSEQ multiplex PCR, and TCRdb holds only the in-frame ones, with some missing. There are about 63,000 clones in the sample; 65% to 90% occur only once, and 5% to 6.5% lies in the top ten. Germline lookup yields CDR1 SGDLS and CDR2 YYNGEE. V shed 4 bases and J 0 bases; nucleotides not matched to a gene: 11. The CDR3 contains 19 residues. Sample: blood. The rearrangement joins TRBV9 to TRBJ2-3, with TRBD2 identical over 13 bases. This receptor was taken from a man aged 35 to 55 in good health. Here the CDR3 DNA reads TGTGCCAGCAGCCCAGGGACTAGCGGGAACCGTGCTAGCACAGATACGCAGTATTTT. It encodes CASSPGTSGNRASTDTQYF.